These 20 T cell receptor beta chains were all obtained from the same sample, sequenced in a study of blood T cell repertoires in COVID-19. Measured with immunoSEQ multiplex PCR; TCRdb has only the in-frame clones, and not every one. Among roughly 250,000 clones listed, 70% to 90% were seen once. Sequencing was carried out using PBMCs or T cells enriched from blood (not recorded which). All receptors derive from a woman in her twenties or thirties who had recovered from COVID-19.

The rearrangement links TRBV3-1 (or the pseudogene TRBV3-2) to TRBJ1-2; 10 bases are a match to TRBD1. The CDR3 runs 17 residues. Trimming took 5 bases from V and 5 from J; bases not matched to a gene: 14. From germline, CDR1 is LGHDT and CDR2 YNNKEL (reference sequence). The CDR3 here is CASSIRLGTGDEYGYTF. The CDR3 bases are TGTGCCAGCAGCATCAGATTGGGGACAGGGGACGAATATGGCTACACCTTC.

This clone showed up just once. This chain joins TRBV28 and TRBJ1-1, with 9 bases aligning to TRBD1. CDR1 is MDHEN and CDR2 is SYDVKM in the germline V gene. Trimming at V came to 3 bases and at J to 2 bases, leaving 4 bases not matched to a gene. This CDR3 comprises 15 residues. This CDR3 reads CASSLGTGRNTEAFF. The CDR3 DNA follows: TGTGCCAGCAGTTTGGGGACAGGGAGAAACACTGAAGCTTTCTTT.

CDR3 sequence reads: CAIPPDRPFGEKLFF. The CDR3 DNA sequence: TGTGCCATCCCACCCGACAGGCCTTTTGGGGAAAAACTGTTTTTT. The chain is built from TRBV27 and TRBJ1-4; tentatively, D is TRBD1 (6 bases). Trimming left V 10 bases short and J 8 bases short, with 23 bases between. In germline, CDR1 is MNHEY, CDR2 SMNVEV (reference sequence). The CDR3 spans 15 residues.

This rearrangement joins TRBV3-1 (or the pseudogene TRBV3-2) to TRBJ2-5; 8 bases are a match to TRBD1. This CDR3 spans 16 amino acids. V shed 7 bases, J shed 2 bases, and the junction held 12 bases outside the gene matches. Per the germline V gene, CDR1 is LGHDT and CDR2 is YNNKEL (reference sequence). The DNA of the CDR3 is TGTGCCAGCACCACCCCTCAACAGGGGGTGCAAGAGACCCAGTACTTC. Residues: CASTTPQQGVQETQYF.

The CDR3 region is CASSLSSAGYQPQHF. CDR3 nucleotides: TGTGCCAGCAGTTTATCGTCGGCAGGTTATCAGCCCCAGCATTTT. This sequence joins TRBV27 and TRBJ1-5; D remains ambiguous. This CDR3 is built from 15 residues. Trimming took off 0 bases at V and 5 bases at J, with 11 bases between the two ends. The V gene's germline CDR1 is MNHEY and CDR2 SMNVEV (reference sequence).

V usage is TRBV28 and J usage is TRBJ1-5; D might be TRBD1 (5 bases). This CDR3 has 14 residues. Germline CDR1 reads MDHEN; CDR2 reads SYDVKM. Trimming stripped 3 bases from V and 5 bases from J, with 11 bases between. The CDR3 nucleotides are TGTGCCAGCAGTTTTCGGCAGGGCGATCAGCCCCAGCATTTT. Translating gives CASSFRQGDQPQHF.

This chain links TRBV7-9 with TRBJ2-5; a possible D gene is TRBD2 (6 bases). CDR1 and CDR2 (germline): SEHNR, FQNEAQ (reference sequence). V lost 4 bases to trimming and J lost 5 bases, with 11 bases between them. The CDR3 totals 13 residues. CDR3 residues: CASSSQAGETQYF. DNA for the CDR3: TGTGCCAGCAGCTCCCAGGCGGGGGAGACCCAGTACTTC. The full variable domain, completed using reference TRBV7-9 and TRBJ2-5, is DTGVSQNPRHKITKRGQNVTFRCDPISEHNRLYWYRQTLGQGPEFLTYFQNEAQLEKSRLLSDRFSAERPKGSFSTLEIQRTEQGDSAMYLCASSSQAGETQYFGPGTRLLVL.

This chain links TRBV30 with TRBJ1-2, with TRBD1 matching 7 bases. This CDR3 has 14 residues. Unmatched junction bases numbered 13, after V lost 4 bases and J lost 8 bases. Germline V lookup: CDR1 GTSNPN, CDR2 SVGIG (reference sequence). The CDR3 reads CAWTGTELEMGYTF. The CDR3 DNA sequence: TGTGCCTGGACCGGGACAGAGTTGGAAATGGGCTACACCTTC.

This clone occurred once. The chain recombines TRBV5-1 with TRBJ1-1, with TRBD1 identical over 8 bases. From germline, CDR1 is SGHRS and CDR2 YFSETQ. Trimming removed 5 bases from V and 3 bases from J; junction bases left unmatched: 9. This CDR3 spans 15 amino acids. The CDR3 region has the DNA TGCGCCAGCAGGGCAGATCGGACAGGGTACACTGAAGCTTTCTTT. This gives the protein CASRADRTGYTEAFF.

The V call is TRBV4-1, the J call TRBJ2-7, with D hard to call. Germline V lookup: CDR1 MGHRA, CDR2 YSYEKL. Between the trimmed V and J ends, which lost 0 bases and 3 bases, there was a span of 12 bases. The CDR3 has 15 amino acids. Here the CDR3 reads CASSQDPVAGYEQYF. DNA for the CDR3: TGCGCCAGCAGCCAAGATCCCGTTGCCGGCTACGAGCAGTACTTC.

The V call is TRBV5-8, the J call TRBJ2-7; 8 positions agree with TRBD2. V was clipped by 0 bases and J by 3 bases; unmatched bases: 8. The CDR3 has 16 amino acids. Per the germline V gene, CDR1 is SGHTS and CDR2 is YDEGEE. The CDR3, as DNA: TGTGCCAGCAGCTTGGCCTTGGCGGGGGGTGGCTACGAGCAGTACTTC. Its translation: CASSLALAGGGYEQYF.

CDR3 nucleotides: TGTGCCAGCTCACCAGGACAGGGCGGAGGCGAAGCTTTCTTT. Translation gives CASSPGQGGGEAFF. The rearrangement joins TRBV18 to TRBJ1-1; the match to TRBD1 covers 8 bases. Germline V lookup: CDR1 KGHSH, CDR2 LQKENI. The J segment lost 8 bases and the V segment lost 2 bases, leaving 7 bases of the junction unmatched. This CDR3 is built from 14 residues.

The rearrangement joins TRBV7-2 to TRBJ2-2; possibly TRBD1 for D (6 bases). V was clipped by 2 bases and J by 9 bases, with 7 bases between them. The CDR3 consists of 12 residues. CDR1 is SGHTA and CDR2 is FQGNSA in the germline V gene. The chain's CDR3 is CASSLQGRELFF. The CDR3 coding sequence is TGTGCCAGCAGCTTACAGGGGCGGGAGCTGTTTTTT.

The rearrangement links TRBV5-1 to TRBJ2-5, with a weak D call TRBD1 (5 bases). The V end lost 4 bases, the J end lost 1 base, and 14 bases lay between the germline ends. Germline V gene lookup returns CDR1 SGHRS and CDR2 YFSETQ. This CDR3 is 15 amino acids long. CDR3 loop: CASSRLDSSQETQYF. The CDR3 DNA follows: TGCGCCAGCAGCCGCCTCGACAGTTCCCAAGAGACCCAGTACTTC.

This chain uses TRBV18 with TRBJ2-7, with a tentative D call TRBD1 (6 bases). The CDR3 runs to 14 residues. Germline V lookup: CDR1 KGHSH, CDR2 LQKENI. V was pared by 4 bases and J by 3 bases, with 13 bases between. The CDR3 protein is CASSLTGLRYEQYF. CDR3 coding DNA: TGTGCCAGCTCACTCACAGGGCTTCGCTACGAGCAGTACTTC.

CDR3 amino acids: CAISVEQHYGYTF. DNA for the CDR3: TGTGCCATCAGTGTGGAGCAGCACTATGGCTACACCTTC. The gene calls are TRBV10-3 and TRBJ1-2, with D hard to call. V gave up 4 bases and J gave up 3 bases, with 9 bases separating them. This CDR3 spans 13 amino acids. Looked up from germline, CDR1 is ENHRY and CDR2 is SYGVKD.

The chain links TRBV28 to TRBJ1-2; D might be TRBD1 (6 bases). The CDR3 has 15 amino acids. The V gene lost 6 bases and the J gene lost 8 bases, with 22 bases spanning the gap. Germline V CDR1 and CDR2: MDHEN, SYDVKM. The CDR3 DNA follows: TGTGCCAGCAGACATCAGAGCGCAGGGGCTGGGGGCTACACCTTC. Translated: CASRHQSAGAGGYTF.

The chain carries TRBV11-1 and TRBJ2-1, with TRBD2 matching over 10 bases. The CDR3 runs to 15 residues. Losses at the gene ends were 7 bases for V and 7 bases for J; bases not matched to a gene: 10. Germline assignment: CDR1 SGHAT and CDR2 FQDESV (reference sequence). Written as DNA, the CDR3 is TGTGCCAGCACCTACACTAGCGGGAAGGGTAATGAGCAGTTCTTC. This translates into CASTYTSGKGNEQFF.

The rearrangement uses TRBV5-5 and TRBJ2-7; 8 bases are shared with TRBD1. Germline V gives CDR1 SGHKS, CDR2 YYEKEE (reference sequence). With 4 bases clipped from V and 3 bases from J, the junction kept 15 bases outside the gene matches. The CDR3 loop spans 17 amino acids. The CDR3 region is CASSLDGRDRIVYEQYF. The CDR3 coding sequence is TGTGCCAGCAGCCTAGACGGTAGGGACAGGATCGTCTACGAGCAGTACTTC.

This clone was seen more than once but under ten times. The genes are TRBV18 and TRBJ1-1; the match to TRBD1 covers 7 bases. The V segment lost 4 bases and the J segment 8 bases; nucleotides outside the gene matches: 10. The length of the CDR3 is 14 residues. CDR1 KGHSH and CDR2 LQKENI come from the germline V gene. CDR3 bases: TGTGCCAGCTCACGGCAGCCTGGGACAGTCGAAGCTTTCTTT. It yields the protein CASSRQPGTVEAFF. Filled out from reference TRBV18 and TRBJ1-1, the complete variable domain reads NAGVMQNPRHLVRRRGQEARLRCSPMKGHSHVYWYRQLPEEGLKFMVYLQKENIIDESGMPKERFSAEFPKEGPSILRIQQVVRGDSAAYFCASSRQPGTVEAFFGQGTRLTVV.